The 22 T cell receptor beta chains in this list originate from one sample, sequenced in a study of blood T cell repertoires in COVID-19. Sequencing used immunoSEQ multiplex PCR; TCRdb keeps in-frame clones, though not all of them. The profile covers approximately 180,000 clones, with 70% to 90% appearing a single time and roughly 18% taken by the ten largest. The material sequenced was peripheral blood. The receptor set was obtained from an older person with COVID-19, enrolled during active disease.

The chain is built from TRBV25-1 and TRBJ1-2; 7 bases align to TRBD1. Germline V gene sequence: CDR1 MGHDK, CDR2 SYGVNS. The CDR3 is made up of 16 amino acids. Trimming at V came to 4 bases and at J to 3 bases, leaving 11 bases not matched to a gene. The CDR3: CASSGQGGPLDYGYTF. The CDR3 DNA is TGTGCCAGCAGTGGACAGGGAGGACCCCTAGACTATGGCTACACCTTC.

The chain is built from TRBV5-4 and TRBJ2-1; the match to TRBD1 covers 7 bases. CDR3 size: 16 residues. Unmatched junction bases numbered 10, after V lost 7 bases and J lost 0 bases. CDR1 and CDR2 (germline): SGHNT, YYREEE (reference sequence). The chain's CDR3 is CASGSQHRGSYNEQFF. DNA of the CDR3: TGTGCCAGCGGATCCCAGCACAGGGGCTCCTACAATGAGCAGTTCTTC.

The chain couples TRBV5-1 to TRBJ1-2; TRBD1 matches 8 bases. This CDR3 has 15 residues. With V trimmed by 0 bases and J by 7 bases, 8 bases remained unmatched. Germline V gene data show CDR1 as SGHRS and CDR2 as YFSETQ. In DNA form, the CDR3 reads TGCGCCAGCAGCTTGGGGGCGCAGGGGGCGCGTGGCTACACCTTC. As protein: CASSLGAQGARGYTF.

V is TRBV9 and J is TRBJ2-1; 14 nucleotides line up with TRBD2. With V trimmed by 0 bases and J by 1 base, 9 bases remained unmatched. Germline V gives CDR1 SGDLS, CDR2 YYNGEE. The CDR3 extends over 20 amino acids. CDR3 in amino acids: CASSVGGTSGGHRSYNEQFF. The CDR3 DNA reads as TGTGCCAGCAGCGTAGGTGGGACTAGCGGGGGTCACCGATCCTACAATGAGCAGTTCTTC.

The chain links TRBV5-6 to TRBJ1-5; the D is unclear. The CDR3 has 13 amino acids. Trimming shortened V by 3 bases and J by 5 bases, and 9 bases separated the two germline ends. Germline CDR1 is SGHDT and CDR2 is YYEEEE. Here the CDR3 reads CASSWGVDQPQHF. For the CDR3, the DNA is TGTGCCAGCAGCTGGGGAGTGGATCAGCCCCAGCATTTT. Full variable domain (outside the CDR3, taken from reference TRBV5-6 and TRBJ1-5): DAGVTQSPTHLIKTRGQQVTLRCSPKSGHDTVSWYQQALGQGPQFIFQYYEEEERQRGNFPDRFSGHQFPNYSSELNVNALLLGDSALYLCASSWGVDQPQHFGDGTRLSIL.

J is TRBJ2-7 and V is TRBV10-3; TRBD1 aligns across 8 bases. This CDR3 is built from 15 residues. Germline V lookup: CDR1 ENHRY, CDR2 SYGVKD. With 3 bases clipped from V and 6 bases from J, the junction kept 10 bases outside the gene matches. The CDR3 DNA reads as TGTGCCATCAGTGAATCCGGGACAGGCGGTTTCGAGCAGTACTTC. Protein sequence: CAISESGTGGFEQYF.

This chain connects TRBV2 to TRBJ1-1; D remains unclear. V was cut by 1 base and J by 6 bases, with 6 bases left in between. From germline, CDR1 is SNHLY and CDR2 FYNNEI. The CDR3 loop spans 12 amino acids. The DNA of the CDR3 is TGTGCCAGCAGTGAAGGCGCCCCTGAAGCTTTCTTT. This sequence encodes CASSEGAPEAFF. The full variable domain, with the rest looked up from reference TRBV2 and TRBJ1-1, is EPEVTQTPSHQVTQMGQEVILRCVPISNHLYFYWYRQILGQKVEFLVSFYNNEISEKSEIFDDQFSVERPDGSNFTLKIRSTKLEDSAMYFCASSEGAPEAFFGQGTRLTVV.

The rearrangement joins TRBV30 to TRBJ2-2; 11 nucleotides agree with TRBD2. CDR1 and CDR2 from the germline V gene are GTSNPN and SVGIG (reference sequence). The CDR3 length is 22 residues. V trimming: 2 bases; J trimming: 8 bases; junction bases outside the gene matches: 28. CDR3 loop: CAWSPPEFSSGRILARAGELFF. CDR3 nucleotides: TGTGCCTGGAGTCCGCCAGAATTCTCTAGCGGGAGGATCCTCGCTCGTGCGGGGGAGCTGTTTTTT.

The table lists this clone with a count of one. This sequence joins TRBV6-4 and TRBJ2-3, with 7 bases identical to TRBD1. V trimming: 6 bases; J trimming: 1 base; junction bases outside the gene matches: 4. The CDR3 totals 14 residues. Per germline, CDR1 MRHNA and CDR2 SNTAGT. The CDR3 is CASRLDRGTDTQYF. The CDR3, as DNA: TGTGCCAGCAGGCTCGACAGGGGCACAGATACGCAGTATTTT.

This rearrangement joins TRBV28 to TRBJ2-7; TRBD2 agrees at 9 bases. Unmatched junction bases numbered 15, after V lost 8 bases and J lost 1 base. The germline CDR1 and CDR2 sequences are MDHEN and SYDVKM. This CDR3 comprises 17 residues. Here the CDR3 reads CASLASPGTSRSYEQYF. The CDR3 nucleotides read TGTGCCAGCTTGGCCTCCCCCGGGACTAGCCGATCCTACGAGCAGTACTTC.

The V gene is TRBV7-9, the J gene TRBJ1-3; 7 bases match TRBD1. This CDR3 comprises 13 residues. Germline-derived CDR1 and CDR2 are SEHNR and FQNEAQ (reference sequence). V was clipped by 6 bases and J by 6 bases; unmatched bases: 5. CDR3 DNA: TGTGCCAGCAGTAGACAGGGTGTAAACACCATATATTTT. Translation: CASSRQGVNTIYF.

This chain joins TRBV5-6 and TRBJ2-7; D is possibly TRBD1 (5 bases). V was trimmed by 4 bases and J by 0 bases, leaving 17 bases between them. The CDR3 runs to 16 residues. Looked up from germline, CDR1 is SGHDT and CDR2 is YYEEEE. The CDR3 region is CASSGPKGVSSYEQYF. The CDR3 coding sequence is TGTGCCAGCAGCGGGCCGAAAGGGGTTAGCTCCTACGAGCAGTACTTC.

CDR3 sequence (DNA): TGTGCCAGCAGCTCCAGGGGGCGAAATGGCTACACCTTC. The encoded protein is CASSSRGRNGYTF. This chain connects TRBV7-9 to TRBJ1-2; 8 bases match TRBD1. The V gene's germline CDR1 is SEHNR and CDR2 FQNEAQ (reference sequence). The CDR3 has 13 residues. J gave up 6 bases and V 4 bases, and 4 bases lay outside the gene matches.

The rearrangement uses TRBV6-5 and TRBJ1-2, with 9 bases aligning to TRBD1. This CDR3 has 15 amino acids. Per the germline V gene, CDR1 is MNHEY and CDR2 is SVGAGI. V lost 0 bases to trimming and J lost 3 bases; unmatched junction nucleotides: 2. The CDR3 bases are TGTGCCAGCAGTTACTCACAGGGGGCCTACTATGGCTACACCTTC. Encoded protein: CASSYSQGAYYGYTF.

The chain employs TRBV5-8 and TRBJ2-7, with a tentative D call TRBD1 (5 bases). CDR1 SGHTS and CDR2 YDEGEE come from the germline V gene. V gave up 2 bases and J gave up 7 bases, with 13 bases separating them. The length of the CDR3 is 13 residues. The CDR3 DNA is TGTGCCAGCAGCTTCATCAGGGTTGGGGAGCAGTACTTC. Protein product: CASSFIRVGEQYF.

Here the CDR3 reads CASRGGQGLEPQHF. CDR3 in DNA: TGTGCCAGCAGGGGGGGACAGGGTTTAGAGCCCCAGCATTTT. The chain carries TRBV28 and TRBJ1-5; TRBD1 aligns across 9 bases. The CDR3 sequence is 14 residues long. CDR1 is MDHEN, CDR2 SYDVKM, per germline. With V trimmed by 6 bases and J by 8 bases, 8 bases remained unmatched.

This chain links TRBV9 with TRBJ2-7; 8 bases line up with TRBD1. Trimming at V came to 0 bases and at J to 3 bases, leaving 2 bases not matched to a gene. Germline CDR1 and CDR2: SGDLS and YYNGEE. This CDR3 is 14 amino acids long. The CDR3, as DNA: TGTGCCAGCAGCGTAGCTGGACAGGGCTACGAGCAGTACTTC. Its protein is CASSVAGQGYEQYF.

This clone was seen a handful of times. CDR3 bases: TGTGCCAGCAAGAGGGCAGCCCAAGAGACCCAGTACTTC. It specifies CASKRAAQETQYF. The rearrangement uses TRBV2 and TRBJ2-5; D is perhaps TRBD2 (5 bases). V was clipped by 7 bases and J by 1 base, with 10 bases between them. The V gene's germline CDR1 is SNHLY and CDR2 FYNNEI. The CDR3 spans 13 residues.

V is TRBV19 and J is TRBJ2-3; D is unresolved. The CDR3 has 15 amino acids. The V end was cut by 4 bases, the J end by 4 bases, with 15 bases between. Germline CDR1 LNHDA, CDR2 SQIVND (reference sequence). In DNA form, the CDR3 reads TGTGCCAGTAGTAGCCAGGTTCGCGCCGCAGATACGCAGTATTTT. Protein: CASSSQVRAADTQYF.

V is TRBV10-3 and J is TRBJ1-5; unclear D gene. This CDR3 comprises 14 residues. Germline V gene data show CDR1 as ENHRY and CDR2 as SYGVKD. The V end lost 4 bases, the J end lost 3 bases, and 10 bases lay between the germline ends. As DNA, the CDR3 is TGTGCCATCAGTGGATCGGGTTTCAATCAGCCCCAGCATTTT. Amino acids: CAISGSGFNQPQHF.

This clone was seen a single time. The chain has TRBV5-1 and TRBJ2-2; a weak D match, TRBD2 (5 bases). Between the trimmed V and J ends, which lost 1 base and 4 bases, there was a span of 20 bases. In germline, CDR1 is SGHRS, CDR2 YFSETQ. CDR3 size: 18 residues. CDR3 bases: TGCGCCAGCAGCTTGCCCCTGGACTCCTCCCGCGGCACCGGGGAGCTGTTTTTT. The encoded protein is CASSLPLDSSRGTGELFF.

This clone has only a few counts. The J gene is TRBJ2-3, the V gene TRBV5-8; 14 nucleotides align to TRBD2. CDR1 and CDR2 from the germline V gene are SGHTS and YDEGEE. The CDR3 has 15 residues. The V segment lost 4 bases and the J segment 4 bases; nucleotides outside the gene matches: 2. The CDR3 DNA follows: TGTGCCAGCAGCAAGACTAGCGGGGGGGCAGATACGCAGTATTTT. Protein: CASSKTSGGADTQYF.